This note documents a single T cell receptor beta chain sequence. Sequencing was performed with immunoSEQ multiplex PCR; in TCRdb, only in-frame clones are kept and a portion is missing. The sample comprises under 250,000 clones, about 80% of which are singletons, and roughly 1.3% rests with the top ten. The germline gives CDR1 SQVTM, CDR2 ANQGSEA. The CDR3 totals 14 residues. The trim removed 4 bases at V and 4 bases at J, leaving 5 bases unmatched. These data are taken from a study of blood T cell repertoires in COVID-19. As for the study in general: From the United States, Italy and Spain came samples of acute and convalescent COVID-19. In each case, the material was cDNA or gDNA derived from T cells, B-cell-depleted T cells, or PBMCs.

This clonotype was obtained from a woman aged 40-49 years with acute COVID-19. Source material: PBMCs or T cells enriched from blood (not recorded which). The rearrangement links TRBV29-1 to TRBJ2-2; TRBD2 matches at 8 bases. The CDR3 region is CSVGRGAPTGELFF. Written as DNA, the CDR3 is TGCAGCGTTGGGCGGGGGGCCCCCACCGGGGAGCTGTTTTTT.